The 30 T cell receptor beta chains below come from one sample, sequenced in a study of T cell changes during pregnancy in multiple sclerosis. The repertoire was sequenced with immunoSEQ multiplex PCR; TCRdb's copy has only in-frame clones and lacks some. The sample carries about 40,000 clones, about 94% recorded once. The sample consisted of CD4+ T cells from peripheral blood mononuclear cells, taken after pregnancy. The receptors originated from a female donor with multiple sclerosis, enrolled in a pregnancy study.

CDR3 region: CASSYSIMGPEAFF. CDR3 in DNA: TGTGCCAGCAGTTACTCGATCATGGGCCCCGAAGCTTTCTTT. This chain uses TRBV6-5 with TRBJ1-1; no definite D call. CDR3 length: 14 amino acids. Germline lookup yields CDR1 MNHEY and CDR2 SVGAGI. V lost 0 bases and J 8 bases, leaving 13 bases between the germline ends.

The chain has TRBV25-1 and TRBJ2-7, with 7 positions matching TRBD2. Germline V gene sequence: CDR1 MGHDK, CDR2 SYGVNS. This CDR3 region has 13 residues. The trim removed 5 bases at V and 5 bases at J, leaving 6 bases unmatched. Here the CDR3 reads CASSRPGGDEQYF. Here the CDR3 DNA reads TGTGCCAGCAGTCGGCCGGGGGGTGACGAGCAGTACTTC.

CDR3 DNA sequence: TGTGCCTGGCTTAGGCCCGGGGACAGGGGGCACTATGGCTACACCTTC. The encoded protein is CAWLRPGDRGHYGYTF. The chain employs TRBV30 and TRBJ1-2, with 12 nucleotides matching TRBD1. Germline V CDR1 and CDR2: GTSNPN, SVGIG (reference sequence). The V and J ends lost 5 bases and 3 bases, in that order; junction bases with no gene match: 10. This CDR3 has 16 amino acids.

The rearrangement joins TRBV7-8 to TRBJ1-1, with TRBD1 identical over 9 bases. Germline assignment: CDR1 SGHVS and CDR2 FQNEAQ. The CDR3 runs 14 residues. With V trimmed by 4 bases and J by 5 bases, 5 bases remained unmatched. The CDR3 region has the DNA TGTGCCAGCAGCTCGACAGGGGGTGGAACTGAAGCTTTCTTT. It codes for CASSSTGGGTEAFF.

The V gene is TRBV6-5, the J gene TRBJ2-3; TRBD1 aligns across 10 bases. The CDR3 consists of 15 residues. Germline V gene data show CDR1 as MNHEY and CDR2 as SVGAGI. Unmatched junction bases numbered 4, after V lost 5 bases and J lost 2 bases. CDR3 region: CASSGQGGPTDTQYF. The DNA of the CDR3 is TGTGCCAGCAGTGGACAGGGGGGCCCCACAGATACGCAGTATTTT.

On this clone itself: This sample also contains other DNA sequences that code for the same CDR3. The chain uses TRBV5-6 and TRBJ1-2, with a tentative D call TRBD1 (5 bases). Germline values: CDR1 SGHDT, CDR2 YYEEEE. This CDR3 has 12 residues. Between the trimmed V and J ends, which lost 1 base and 4 bases, there was a span of 5 bases. CDR3 amino acids: CASSLRGYGYTF. The CDR3 nucleotides read TGTGCCAGCAGCTTGAGGGGCTATGGCTACACCTTC.

In this sample, this clone turned up once. The chain links TRBV9 to TRBJ2-2; TRBD2 matches at 13 bases. CDR1 SGDLS and CDR2 YYNGEE come from the germline V gene. Germline trimming cut 4 bases from V and 0 bases from J; bases unmatched to any gene: 3. The CDR3 extends over 17 amino acids. The CDR3: CASSRTSGGANTGELFF. CDR3 DNA sequence: TGTGCCAGCAGCCGTACTAGCGGGGGGGCGAACACCGGGGAGCTGTTTTTT.

The rearrangement uses TRBV4-1 and TRBJ2-7; 7 nucleotides align to TRBD1. Trimming removed 1 base from V and 7 bases from J; junction bases left unmatched: 10. CDR1 and CDR2 (germline): MGHRA, YSYEKL. CDR3 length: 15 residues. CDR3 in DNA: TGCGCCAGCAGCCAAGGGTATAGGGGACAGAGGGAGCAGTACTTC. It codes for CASSQGYRGQREQYF.

The V call is TRBV11-2, the J call TRBJ2-1; perhaps TRBD2 as D (6 bases). The germline gives CDR1 SGHAT, CDR2 FQNNGV. V gave up 2 bases and J gave up 4 bases, with 9 bases separating them. CDR3 length: 14 residues. CDR3 bases: TGTGCCAGCAGCTTACCTAGCGATTACAATGAGCAGTTCTTC. This encodes CASSLPSDYNEQFF. Based on the CDR3 plus reference TRBV11-2 and TRBJ2-1, the full variable domain is EAGVAQSPRYKIIEKRQSVAFWCNPISGHATLYWYQQILGQGPKLLIQFQNNGVVDDSQLPKDRFSAERLKGVDSTLKIQPAKLEDSAVYLCASSLPSDYNEQFFGPGTRLTVL.

This rearrangement joins TRBV15 to TRBJ1-3; D not certain. CDR3 length equals 16 residues. Germline V gene data show CDR1 as LNHNV and CDR2 as YYDKDF (reference sequence). V dropped 1 base and J dropped 0 bases, with 10 bases sitting between them. CDR3 coding DNA: TGTGCCACCAGCAGAGCGGGGAAGAGCTCTGGAAACACCATATATTTT. Protein product: CATSRAGKSSGNTIYF.

The chain couples TRBV6-5 to TRBJ1-6; 7 bases line up with TRBD1. Trimming took 2 bases from V and 6 from J; bases not matched to a gene: 1. The germline V gene has CDR1 MNHEY and CDR2 SVGAGI. There are 14 residues in the CDR3. CDR3: CASSYRDSNSPLHF. The CDR3 region has the DNA TGTGCCAGCAGTTACAGGGACAGTAATTCACCCCTCCACTTT.

CDR3 in amino acids: CAISDWETSTDTQYF. CDR3 bases: TGTGCCATCAGTGACTGGGAGACGAGCACAGATACGCAGTATTTT. The V and J genes are TRBV10-3 and TRBJ2-3; a possible D gene is TRBD2 (5 bases). The CDR3 is 15 amino acids. V lost 3 bases and J lost 0, with 10 bases in between. Germline CDR1 is ENHRY and CDR2 is SYGVKD.

CDR3 coding DNA: TGTGCCAGCAGTTACTCCAGTCTTATAAGATATGGCTACACCTTC. Translated, it gives CASSYSSLIRYGYTF. The chain recombines TRBV6-5 with TRBJ1-2; D is ambiguous. Trimming took off 0 bases at V and 5 bases at J, with 13 bases between the two ends. The CDR3 totals 15 residues. Per germline, CDR1 MNHEY and CDR2 SVGAGI.

On this clone itself: Since the CDR3 does not end with the conserved phenylalanine or tryptophan, this likely comes from a read error. The DNA is left out, because the CDR3 cannot be placed on it with certainty; the CDR3 is given as TCRdb lists it. The rearrangement joins TRBV6-5 to TRBJ2-7; the D call TRBD2 from the table was never checked on the DNA. The CDR3 is made up of 13 amino acids, end residues included. Looked up from germline, CDR1 is MNHEY and CDR2 is SVGAGI. The CDR3 loop is CASSPGGEGELLY.

The count of this clone is one. The CDR3 sequence: CASSLGTVFTEAFF. The CDR3 coding sequence is TGTGCCAGCAGCTTAGGTACAGTATTTACTGAAGCTTTCTTT. The V and J genes are TRBV7-2 and TRBJ1-1; no reliable D call. Germline values: CDR1 SGHTA, CDR2 FQGNSA. Trimming pared 1 base from V and 5 bases from J, leaving 11 bases between. CDR3 length equals 14 residues. Combining the CDR3 with reference TRBV7-2 and TRBJ1-1 gives the whole variable domain GAGVSQSPSNKVTEKGKDVELRCDPISGHTALYWYRQSLGQGLEFLIYFQGNSAPDKSGLPSDRFSAERTGGSVSTLTIQRTQQEDSAVYLCASSLGTVFTEAFFGQGTRLTVV.

Comments on this clone: One end of the junction fails to match germline, which may point to a read error. Here the CDR3 DNA reads TGCGCCAGCAGCCAAGATCCCGGGTTT. Amino acids: CASSQDPGF. This rearrangement joins TRBV4-1 to TRBJ2-3; D ambiguous. There are 9 residues in the CDR3. Germline V lookup: CDR1 MGHRA, CDR2 YSYEKL.

This clone has just one count. The V and J genes are TRBV6-5 and TRBJ1-4; TRBD1 matches at 7 bases. Germline V gene sequence: CDR1 MNHEY, CDR2 SVGAGI. Trimming removed 5 bases from V and 8 bases from J; junction bases left unmatched: 8. CDR3 length: 14 amino acids. This chain's CDR3 is CASSPSTGNEKLFF. The CDR3 DNA reads TGTGCCAGCAGTCCATCGACAGGGAACGAAAAACTGTTTTTT.

This rearrangement joins TRBV6-5 to TRBJ2-7; 7 nucleotides match TRBD1. The CDR3 has 14 amino acids. Germline loops: CDR1 MNHEY, CDR2 SVGAGI. V lost 2 bases to trimming and J lost 5 bases; unmatched junction nucleotides: 6. The DNA for the CDR3 is TGTGCCAGCAGTTACCGGGACAGATCCCACGAGCAGTACTTC. This gives the protein CASSYRDRSHEQYF.

This clone was observed once. This chain joins TRBV27 and TRBJ1-5; no clear D. Between the trimmed V and J ends, which lost 8 bases and 1 base, there was a span of 6 bases. Germline loops: CDR1 MNHEY, CDR2 SMNVEV (reference sequence). This CDR3 has 12 amino acids. The CDR3 DNA follows: TGTGCCAGCGGAGGGAGCAATCAGCCCCAGCATTTT. Translated: CASGGSNQPQHF.

A few counts support this clone. The chain uses TRBV7-2 and TRBJ2-5; TRBD2 matches 7 bases. Germline assignment: CDR1 SGHTA and CDR2 FQGNSA. The V gene end was trimmed by 4 bases and the J gene end by 4 bases; junction bases not matched to a gene: 6. This CDR3 is 14 amino acids long. The CDR3: CASSWGGSGETQYF. The DNA of the CDR3 is TGTGCCAGCAGCTGGGGGGGGTCGGGAGAGACCCAGTACTTC.

The rearrangement links TRBV6-5 to TRBJ2-3; D remains ambiguous. The V end was cut by 2 bases, the J end by 2 bases, with 11 bases between. The CDR3 sequence is 15 residues long. Germline CDR1 is MNHEY and CDR2 is SVGAGI. CDR3 coding DNA: TGTGCCAGCAGTTACGCCCGCGGAAACACAGATACGCAGTATTTT. It is translated as CASSYARGNTDTQYF.

This chain links TRBV4-1 with TRBJ1-2, with D hard to call. The CDR3 is 14 residues long. Germline V CDR1 and CDR2: MGHRA, YSYEKL. Trimming pared 0 bases from V and 8 bases from J, leaving 13 bases between. CDR3 amino acids: CASSQELGRQGYTF. The CDR3 DNA sequence: TGCGCCAGCAGCCAAGAACTAGGGCGACAAGGCTACACCTTC.

This clone has only one observation. This chain joins TRBV6-5 and TRBJ2-4; TRBD1 aligns across 8 bases. Germline-derived CDR1 and CDR2 are MNHEY and SVGAGI. The CDR3 contains 13 residues. Unmatched junction bases numbered 0, after V lost 5 bases and J lost 3 bases. The DNA of the CDR3 is TGTGCCAGCAGTACAGGGGGCAAAAACATTCAGTACTTC. This translates into CASSTGGKNIQYF.

Here the CDR3 DNA reads TGTGCCTGGAATATAGGCACAGATACGCAGTATTTT. It codes for CAWNIGTDTQYF. This chain connects TRBV30 to TRBJ2-3; D not resolved. V was trimmed by 4 bases and J by 1 base, leaving 6 bases between them. The CDR3 has 12 amino acids. Germline V gives CDR1 GTSNPN, CDR2 SVGIG (reference sequence).

The genes are TRBV6-1 and TRBJ2-1; D possibly corresponds to TRBD2 (5 bases). The CDR3 consists of 15 residues. In germline, CDR1 is MNHNS, CDR2 SASEGT. Trimming cost V 3 bases and J 4 bases, with 13 bases left between them. CDR3 nucleotides: TGTGCCAGCAGTGAGTCCCGGGGATCATACAATGAGCAGTTCTTC. The encoded protein is CASSESRGSYNEQFF.

The chain links TRBV4-2 to TRBJ2-7, with TRBD2 matching over 8 bases. Germline V CDR1 and CDR2: LGHNA, YNFKEQ. The CDR3 has 17 amino acids. The V gene end was trimmed by 6 bases and the J gene end by 5 bases; junction bases not matched to a gene: 18. The CDR3 coding sequence is TGTGCCAGCAGTCGGACCGACGTCGGGGGGGCACATCACGAGCAGTACTTC. It is translated as CASSRTDVGGAHHEQYF.

J is TRBJ2-7 and V is TRBV16; D is ambiguous. Trimming took off 2 bases at V and 0 bases at J, with 8 bases between the two ends. Germline CDR1 reads KGHSY; CDR2 reads FQNENV. This CDR3 has 14 residues. The CDR3 spells CASSQGDISYEQYF. The CDR3 nucleotides read TGTGCCAGCAGCCAAGGCGACATCTCCTACGAGCAGTACTTC.

This chain joins TRBV7-3 and TRBJ2-3, with 7 positions matching TRBD2. Germline V gene data show CDR1 as SGHTA and CDR2 as FQGTGA. After removal of 5 bases from V and 4 bases from J, the junction contained 6 bases not matched to a gene. This CDR3 spans 14 amino acids. The CDR3 loop is CASSPRLAADTQYF. The CDR3 DNA sequence: TGTGCCAGCAGCCCCCGGCTAGCGGCAGATACGCAGTATTTT.

This clone was seen once. V usage is TRBV19 and J usage is TRBJ1-2, with D perhaps matching TRBD1 (5 bases). Trimming removed 8 bases at V and 2 bases at J, with 15 bases between. The CDR3 has 14 residues. Germline CDR1 and CDR2: LNHDA and SQIVND (reference sequence). The CDR3 DNA is TGTGCCAGTGCCCATGACAGACCAAACTATGGCTACACCTTC. It translates to CASAHDRPNYGYTF. Drawing the rest from reference TRBV19 and TRBJ1-2, the complete variable domain is DGGITQSPKYLFRKEGQNVTLSCEQNLNHDAMYWYRQDPGQGLRLIYYSQIVNDFQKGDIAEGYSVSREKKESFPLTVTSAQKNPTAFYLCASAHDRPNYGYTFGSGTRLTVV.

V is TRBV4-1 and J is TRBJ2-2; 8 bases line up with TRBD1. V lost 6 bases, J lost 3 bases, and 15 bases stayed unmatched. CDR3 length: 18 residues. CDR1 MGHRA and CDR2 YSYEKL come from the germline V gene. CDR3 DNA: TGCGCCAGCAGGGGTGCGCAAATCAGGGGGCAGTACACCGGGGAGCTGTTTTTT. As protein: CASRGAQIRGQYTGELFF.